This T cell receptor (beta chain) was found in a study of cytomegalovirus exposure and HLA in healthy donors. Study as a whole: HLA-typed donors contributed around 88 million unique TCRs, which were held in an early data release.

Use of 60 Vbeta and 13 Jbeta primers characterized the PCR. Using immunoSEQ multiplex PCR, the repertoire was profiled, and TCRdb retains in-frame clones only, with some absent. The sample lists around 140,000 clones; 76% were seen once. This clone was seen more than once but under ten times. What it binds is unknown. Germline CDR1 MNHEY, CDR2 SVGAGI. The V gene end was trimmed by 0 bases and the J gene end by 4 bases; junction bases not matched to a gene: 5. CDR3 length: 16 residues. Study observations and caveats: Presence/absence analyses treated sequencing depth as roughly uniform across donors. TCR beta chains numbering 164 were designated cytomegalovirus-associated.

The gene calls are TRBV6-5 and TRBJ2-3, with TRBD2 matching over 9 bases. Source material: PBMCs. The clonotype comes from a man between 35 and 55 years old in good health and CMV-seronegative. CDR3 coding DNA: TGTGCCAGCAGTTACTCGGGCGGGAGGGCCGCAGATACGCAGTATTTT. Protein: CASSYSGGRAADTQYF.